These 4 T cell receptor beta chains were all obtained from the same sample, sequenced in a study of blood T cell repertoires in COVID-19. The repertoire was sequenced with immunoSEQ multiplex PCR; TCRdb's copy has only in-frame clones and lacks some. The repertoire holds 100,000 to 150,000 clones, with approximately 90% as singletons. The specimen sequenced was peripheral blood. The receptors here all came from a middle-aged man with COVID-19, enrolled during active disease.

CDR3 protein: CASSPQGGGNTIYF. CDR3 sequence (DNA): TGTGCCAGCTCACCACAAGGAGGAGGAAACACCATATATTTT. The chain is built from TRBV18 and TRBJ1-3; no definite D call. Germline lookup yields CDR1 KGHSH and CDR2 LQKENI. This CDR3 comprises 14 residues. Trimming took 1 base from V and 4 from J, leaving 8 bases between them.

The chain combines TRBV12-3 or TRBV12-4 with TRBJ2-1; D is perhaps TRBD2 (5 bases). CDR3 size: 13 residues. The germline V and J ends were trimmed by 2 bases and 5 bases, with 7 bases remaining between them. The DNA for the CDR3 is TGTGCCAGCAGTTTATCCGGGGACAATGAGCAGTTCTTC. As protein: CASSLSGDNEQFF.

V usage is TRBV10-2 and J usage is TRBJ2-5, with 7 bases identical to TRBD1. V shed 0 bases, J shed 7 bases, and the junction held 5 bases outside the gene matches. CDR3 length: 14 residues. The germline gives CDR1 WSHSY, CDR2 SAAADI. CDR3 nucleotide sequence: TGCGCCAGCAGTGAGTCCACAGGGGTTGGGACCCAGTACTTC. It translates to CASSESTGVGTQYF.

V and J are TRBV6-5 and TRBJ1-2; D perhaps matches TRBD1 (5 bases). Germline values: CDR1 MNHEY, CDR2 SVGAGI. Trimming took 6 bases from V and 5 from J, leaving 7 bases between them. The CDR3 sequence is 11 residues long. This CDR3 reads CASRAGYGYTF. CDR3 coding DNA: TGTGCCAGCAGAGCAGGGTATGGCTACACCTTC.